Each of the 29 T cell receptor beta chains below was sequenced from the same sample in a study of beta chain features in type 1 diabetes. Reverse transcription of all isolated RNA meant that expressed TCRB transcripts were sequenced. The repertoire was sequenced with immunoSEQ multiplex PCR; TCRdb's copy has only in-frame clones and lacks some. The repertoire holds 130,000 to 150,000 clones, with roughly an eighth as singletons. Whole-study findings and limits: Type 1 diabetes patients had moderately but significantly shorter TCRB CDR3s in all four CD4+ subsets.

These receptors are not linked to any known antigen. Material for sequencing was central memory CD4+ T cells from blood. Receptors were obtained from a man between 18 and 29 years old with type 1 diabetes.

This clone was counted a few times. V is TRBV19 and J is TRBJ2-2, with D uncertain. V lost 4 bases, J lost 5 bases, and 11 bases lay in between. CDR3 length: 14 residues. The V gene's germline CDR1 is LNHDA and CDR2 SQIVND (reference sequence). The CDR3 loop is CASSTFAETGELFF. The DNA for the CDR3 is TGTGCCAGTAGTACCTTTGCAGAAACCGGGGAGCTGTTTTTT. The complete variable domain, with remaining parts taken from reference TRBV19 and TRBJ2-2, reads DGGITQSPKYLFRKEGQNVTLSCEQNLNHDAMYWYRQDPGQGLRLIYYSQIVNDFQKGDIAEGYSVSREKKESFPLTVTSAQKNPTAFYLCASSTFAETGELFFGEGSRLTVL.

By sample fraction, this clone is medium-sized. The CDR3 spells CAWGVYEQYF. As DNA, the CDR3 is TGTGCCTGGGGAGTCTACGAGCAGTACTTC. The chain combines TRBV30 with TRBJ2-7; D remains ambiguous. The CDR3 is made up of 10 amino acids. Germline V CDR1 and CDR2: GTSNPN, SVGIG (reference sequence). With 5 bases removed from V and 3 bases from J, the gap between germline ends came to 5 bases.

Comments on this clone: A much larger clone lies a single base off, so this may be a read error. The gene calls are TRBV27 and TRBJ1-2; possibly TRBD1 for D (5 bases). The CDR3 length is 18 residues. Germline lookup yields CDR1 MNHEY and CDR2 SMNVEV (reference sequence). V lost 4 bases and J lost 8, with 29 bases in between. CDR3 loop: CASSCSGAGSRPIGGYTF. The CDR3, as DNA: TGTGCCAGCAGTTGCAGCGGGGCCGGGTCACGGCCGATCGGGGGCTACACCTTC.

This clone was counted only a few times. This chain links TRBV19 with TRBJ1-6, with 8 bases that match TRBD1. Germline trimming cut 5 bases from V and 9 bases from J; bases unmatched to any gene: 3. Germline loops: CDR1 LNHDA, CDR2 SQIVND (reference sequence). This CDR3 is built from 13 residues. Written as DNA, the CDR3 is TGTGCCAGTAGTCCAGGGGGCGGTTCACCCCTCCACTTT. Translation gives CASSPGGGSPLHF.

The chain employs TRBV6-9 and TRBJ2-2; D is possibly TRBD2 (7 bases). Trimming pared 10 bases from V and 2 bases from J, leaving 23 bases between. Germline V gives CDR1 MNHGY, CDR2 SVAAGI. CDR3 length: 17 amino acids. CDR3 nucleotides: TGTGCCACCAGGGGAGGGCAGAGCCCCTGCAACACCGGGGAGCTGTTTTTT. Residues: CATRGGQSPCNTGELFF.

The genes are TRBV6-1 and TRBJ2-5; TRBD1 agrees at 7 bases. Trimming at V came to 0 bases and at J to 8 bases, leaving 9 bases not matched to a gene. Germline V gives CDR1 MNHNS, CDR2 SASEGT. This CDR3 has 15 amino acids. The CDR3 spells CASSEAVQGIGTQYF. Here the CDR3 DNA reads TGTGCCAGCAGTGAAGCCGTACAGGGGATTGGTACCCAGTACTTC.

This clone was seen a handful of times. The sample has other DNA sequences that encode this CDR3 too. The J gene is TRBJ2-3, the V gene TRBV7-9; TRBD1 is a possible D gene (5 bases). This CDR3 is 13 amino acids long. V was clipped by 0 bases and J by 4 bases, with 5 bases between them. Per the germline V gene, CDR1 is SEHNR and CDR2 is FQNEAQ (reference sequence). This CDR3 reads CASSLAGPDTQYF. In DNA, the CDR3 is TGTGCCAGCAGCTTAGCGGGGCCAGATACGCAGTATTTT.

V is TRBV27 and J is TRBJ2-7; D ambiguous. Per germline, CDR1 MNHEY and CDR2 SMNVEV (reference sequence). V gave up 3 bases and J gave up 7 bases, with 13 bases separating them. The CDR3 spans 13 residues. The CDR3: CASSFDPRREQYF. CDR3 nucleotides: TGTGCCAGCAGTTTTGACCCCAGAAGGGAGCAGTACTTC.

This clone showed up many times. The V call is TRBV9, the J call TRBJ2-5; D is unresolved. V was clipped by 0 bases and J by 0 bases, with 6 bases between them. The CDR3 is 14 residues long. Germline loops: CDR1 SGDLS, CDR2 YYNGEE. As DNA, the CDR3 is TGTGCCAGCAGCGTAGGGACGCACCAAGAGACCCAGTACTTC. Its translation: CASSVGTHQETQYF.

This clone appeared many times. The rearrangement joins TRBV5-1 to TRBJ2-7; perhaps TRBD2 as D (5 bases). Germline V CDR1 and CDR2: SGHRS, YFSETQ. There are 15 residues in the CDR3. V gave up 4 bases and J gave up 2 bases, with 16 bases separating them. The CDR3 DNA reads as TGCGCCAGCAGCCAGGAAGAGGGCTGGGCCTACGAGCAGTACTTC. As protein: CASSQEEGWAYEQYF.

The chain has TRBV6-5 and TRBJ2-3; D gene unclear. V lost 9 bases and J 1 base, leaving 14 bases between the germline ends. The CDR3 has 14 residues. Germline lookup yields CDR1 MNHEY and CDR2 SVGAGI. In DNA form, the CDR3 reads TGTGCCAGTACTCCCAGGACCGGCACAGATACGCAGTATTTT. Translating it yields CASTPRTGTDTQYF.

This rearrangement joins TRBV7-9 to TRBJ2-5; 9 bases match TRBD1. Losses at the gene ends were 1 base for V and 5 bases for J; bases not matched to a gene: 8. The V gene's germline CDR1 is SEHNR and CDR2 FQNEAQ (reference sequence). This CDR3 is built from 16 residues. For the CDR3, the DNA is TGTGCCAGCAGCTTAGAAATCCCGGGACAGGGTGAGACCCAGTACTTC. Protein: CASSLEIPGQGETQYF.

This clone was seen only a few times. This chain joins TRBV4-2 and TRBJ1-1; no definite D call. V was clipped by 4 bases and J by 6 bases, with 6 bases between them. CDR1 and CDR2 from the germline V gene are LGHNA and YNFKEQ. The CDR3 length is 11 residues. The CDR3 DNA follows: TGTGCCAGCAGCCGTACAGCTGAAGCTTTCTTT. Translation gives CASSRTAEAFF.

The chain employs TRBV6-6 and TRBJ2-5; D is uncertain. With 5 bases removed from V and 5 bases from J, the gap between germline ends came to 6 bases. Per the germline V gene, CDR1 is MNHNY and CDR2 is SVGAGI (reference sequence). This CDR3 contains 11 residues. CDR3 protein: CASSSRETQYF. For the CDR3, the DNA is TGTGCCAGCAGTAGCCGGGAGACCCAGTACTTC.

The CDR3 sequence is CASQGQGGLFEQYF. The CDR3 DNA reads TGTGCCTCTCAGGGGCAAGGAGGCCTCTTCGAGCAGTACTTC. The rearrangement joins TRBV2 to TRBJ2-7, with a weak D call TRBD1 (6 bases). Trimming pared 11 bases from V and 6 bases from J, leaving 23 bases between. Germline values: CDR1 SNHLY, CDR2 FYNNEI. The CDR3 loop spans 14 amino acids.

This clone was found a few times. This chain connects TRBV30 to TRBJ1-2; TRBD1 agrees at 7 bases. Trimming removed 1 base from V and 2 bases from J; junction bases left unmatched: 16. Per the germline V gene, CDR1 is GTSNPN and CDR2 is SVGIG (reference sequence). The CDR3 is made up of 18 amino acids. In nucleotides, the CDR3 is TGTGCCTGGAGTGCCTATATCTCACGGACAGGCTTAAACTATGGCTACACCTTC. It translates to CAWSAYISRTGLNYGYTF.

This chain connects TRBV27 to TRBJ2-3; TRBD2 matches at 7 bases. The junction had 5 bases not matched to a gene; V was cut back by 2 bases and J by 0 bases. Germline values: CDR1 MNHEY, CDR2 SMNVEV (reference sequence). CDR3 size: 16 residues. In DNA form, the CDR3 reads TGTGCCAGCAGTTTAGGGTGGGGAGGGAGCACAGATACGCAGTATTTT. Protein sequence: CASSLGWGGSTDTQYF.

CDR3 DNA: TGCGCCAGCAGCCAACCGGGACAATCCCTCTACGAGCAGTACTTC. Residues: CASSQPGQSLYEQYF. The J gene is TRBJ2-7, the V gene TRBV4-1, with D possibly TRBD1 on 6 matching bases. Germline assignment: CDR1 MGHRA and CDR2 YSYEKL. V lost 2 bases and J lost 3, with 14 bases in between. CDR3 length: 15 amino acids.

V is TRBV5-4 and J is TRBJ2-1; maybe TRBD2 (5 bases). The CDR3 spans 15 residues. Germline V gene sequence: CDR1 SGHNT, CDR2 YYREEE (reference sequence). Trimming removed 1 base from V and 5 bases from J, with 13 bases in between. The CDR3 here is CASSLRKDGNNEQFF. In DNA, the CDR3 is TGTGCCAGCAGCTTGCGTAAGGACGGGAACAATGAGCAGTTCTTC.

The chain recombines TRBV19 with TRBJ2-1, with TRBD2 as a possible D gene (6 bases). The V and J ends lost 6 bases and 7 bases respectively, with 13 bases between them. The CDR3 has 13 amino acids. Per germline, CDR1 LNHDA and CDR2 SQIVND (reference sequence). CDR3 residues: CASRVAAINEQFF. The DNA of the CDR3 is TGTGCCAGTAGGGTAGCGGCCATAAATGAGCAGTTCTTC.

The rearrangement links TRBV18 to TRBJ2-6, with D possibly matching TRBD2 (6 bases). Looked up from germline, CDR1 is KGHSH and CDR2 is LQKENI. Trimming removed 3 bases from V and 4 bases from J, with 13 bases in between. CDR3 length: 16 amino acids. The DNA for the CDR3 is TGTGCCAGCTCACCGTCGGAGGGAACCGGGGCCAACGTCCTGACTTTC. It is translated as CASSPSEGTGANVLTF.

For this clone: One end of the junction fails to match germline, which may point to a read error. The rearrangement uses TRBV7-7 and TRBJ2-1, with TRBD1 matching 8 bases. The CDR3 is 15 amino acids. The germline gives CDR1 SSHAT, CDR2 FNYEAQ (reference sequence). CDR3 sequence (DNA): TGTGCTAGCAGCTTAGTCGAGACAGGGGTCAATGAGCAGTTCTTC. Translation gives CASSLVETGVNEQFF.

This chain uses TRBV18 with TRBJ2-1; 11 bases agree with TRBD2. The ends lost 6 bases at V and 0 bases at J; junction bases unmatched: 16. Per the germline V gene, CDR1 is KGHSH and CDR2 is LQKENI. This CDR3 is 20 amino acids long. CDR3 nucleotides: TGTGCCAGCTCGCCGCGGAATAGCGGGGGGGCCTGGAGCTCCTACAATGAGCAGTTCTTC. It translates to CASSPRNSGGAWSSYNEQFF.

The chain employs TRBV5-1 and TRBJ1-4; D is perhaps TRBD1 (5 bases). Germline assignment: CDR1 SGHRS and CDR2 YFSETQ. Trimming shortened V by 3 bases and J by 6 bases, and 12 bases separated the two germline ends. CDR3 size: 14 residues. CDR3 loop: CASSWRGSDEKLFF. The CDR3 bases are TGCGCCAGCAGCTGGAGGGGATCCGATGAAAAACTGTTTTTT.

This clone was detected ten times or more. The chain recombines TRBV18 with TRBJ2-3; D gene uncertain. Germline CDR1 KGHSH, CDR2 LQKENI. Trimming removed 2 bases at V and 0 bases at J, with 9 bases between. CDR3 size: 15 residues. The CDR3 sequence: CASSPDGTSTDTQYF. CDR3 coding DNA: TGTGCCAGCTCACCAGACGGAACTAGCACAGATACGCAGTATTTT.

This clone has just a few counts. V usage is TRBV5-4 and J usage is TRBJ2-1; D call uncertain. Between the trimmed V and J ends, which lost 3 bases and 1 base, there was a span of 14 bases. Germline-derived CDR1 and CDR2 are SGHNT and YYREEE (reference sequence). CDR3 size: 16 residues. The CDR3 nucleotides read TGTGCCAGCAGCTCAGCGACATCCTGGTCCTACAATGAGCAGTTCTTC. Translated: CASSSATSWSYNEQFF.

This clone was counted ten times or more. This chain uses TRBV5-1 with TRBJ2-5; the D gene is possibly TRBD2 (6 bases). V gave up 5 bases and J gave up 4 bases, with 12 bases separating them. This CDR3 contains 13 residues. Germline V gene data show CDR1 as SGHRS and CDR2 as YFSETQ. The CDR3 DNA sequence: TGCGCCAGCAGGACTAGGACTGGAGAGACCCAGTACTTC. Translated: CASRTRTGETQYF.

This chain connects TRBV25-1 to TRBJ1-2; possible D gene TRBD1, 5 bases. CDR1 is MGHDK and CDR2 is SYGVNS in the germline V gene. CDR3 length equals 15 residues. The germline V and J ends were trimmed by 3 bases and 4 bases, with 15 bases remaining between them. The CDR3 protein is CASSDYGQPTYGYTF. CDR3 nucleotide sequence: TGTGCCAGCAGTGATTACGGACAACCGACCTATGGCTACACCTTC.

This clone occurred a few times. J is TRBJ2-7 and V is TRBV13, with 12 bases identical to TRBD1. The CDR3 has 15 residues. Germline CDR1 is PRHDT and CDR2 is FYEKMQ (reference sequence). The V segment lost 5 bases and the J segment 5 bases; nucleotides outside the gene matches: 7. DNA of the CDR3: TGTGCCAGCAGCCCCCCCGGGACAGGGGGCGACGAGCAGTACTTC. Protein sequence: CASSPPGTGGDEQYF.